Below are 7 T cell receptor beta chains sequenced from a single sample in a study of OX40 agonist ivuxolimab in advanced cancers. TCRdb keeps only in-frame clones here, not all; method: immunoSEQ multiplex PCR. Of fewer than 75,000 clones listed, roughly 92% were seen once; the top ten hold approximately 2.2%. This material consisted of CD4+ or CD8+ T cells sorted from blood, taken in a trial of the OX40 agonist ivuxolimab. Every receptor here comes from an adult with an advanced solid tumor such as melanoma, head and neck, liver or kidney cancer.

The chain carries TRBV6-1 and TRBJ1-1; D is unclear. The CDR3 covers 15 residues. The V end was cut by 1 base, the J end by 5 bases, with 14 bases between. Germline V gene sequence: CDR1 MNHNS, CDR2 SASEGT. The CDR3 loop reads CASSEERATWTEAFF. The DNA of the CDR3 is TGTGCCAGCAGTGAAGAAAGAGCAACGTGGACTGAAGCTTTCTTT.

The J gene is TRBJ1-2, the V gene TRBV6-5, with 8 bases lining up with TRBD1. After removal of 10 bases from V and 8 bases from J, the junction contained 15 bases not matched to a gene. Germline lookup yields CDR1 MNHEY and CDR2 SVGAGI. This CDR3 is 14 amino acids long. The DNA for the CDR3 is TGTGCCACCATAGGACAGGGACGGACAGGAGGCTACACCTTC. Its protein product is CATIGQGRTGGYTF.

This chain links TRBV2 with TRBJ2-7; D gene unclear. The CDR3 loop spans 12 amino acids. Germline lookup yields CDR1 SNHLY and CDR2 FYNNEI. V lost 5 bases and J 4 bases, leaving 9 bases between the germline ends. Here the CDR3 DNA reads TGTGCCAGCAGTCCCCAGAGTTACGAGCAGTACTTC. Encoded protein: CASSPQSYEQYF.

The J gene is TRBJ2-3, the V gene TRBV30; TRBD1 aligns across 8 bases. The germline V gene encodes CDR1 GTSNPN and CDR2 SVGIG (reference sequence). V was pared by 5 bases and J by 0 bases, with 1 base of the junction left unmatched. The CDR3 contains 13 residues. The CDR3 DNA reads as TGTGCCTGGGACAGGGGAAGCACAGATACGCAGTATTTT. It encodes CAWDRGSTDTQYF.

CDR3 DNA sequence: TGTGCCAGCACGCGGACAGTGGAGGGCTTATATGGCTACACCTTC. This sequence encodes CASTRTVEGLYGYTF. This sequence joins TRBV2 and TRBJ1-2; the D gene is possibly TRBD1 (6 bases). Trimming pared 7 bases from V and 5 bases from J, leaving 20 bases between. The CDR3 contains 15 residues. Germline CDR1 is SNHLY and CDR2 is FYNNEI.

This clone occurred once. This rearrangement joins TRBV7-8 to TRBJ2-1; 10 nucleotides agree with TRBD2. The V segment lost 6 bases and the J segment 7 bases; nucleotides outside the gene matches: 12. The CDR3 totals 16 residues. CDR1 is SGHVS and CDR2 is FQNEAQ in the germline V gene. CDR3 in DNA: TGTGCCAGCAGTTTACCGGGACTAGCGTTAAGTAATGAGCAGTTCTTC. Protein sequence: CASSLPGLALSNEQFF.

This sequence joins TRBV10-3 and TRBJ2-2; 7 positions match TRBD2. The CDR3 totals 16 residues. In germline, CDR1 is ENHRY, CDR2 SYGVKD. V was clipped by 2 bases and J by 6 bases; unmatched bases: 9. CDR3 nucleotides: TGTGCCATCAGTGAGACCTTGGGGGAGGGGTCCGGGGAGCTGTTTTTT. This codes for CAISETLGEGSGELFF.